These 29 T cell receptor beta chains were sequenced from one sample in a study of blood T cell repertoires in COVID-19. Sequencing used immunoSEQ multiplex PCR; TCRdb keeps in-frame clones, though not all of them. Here the sample spans 200,000 to 300,000 clones, around nine tenths being singletons. The specimen sequenced was peripheral blood. These receptors were taken from a woman aged 60-75 years who had recovered from COVID-19.

The chain has TRBV7-2 and TRBJ1-5, with D tentatively TRBD1 (5 bases). V was shortened by 5 bases and J by 7 bases, with 15 bases between the two germline ends. The CDR3 has 14 amino acids. Germline loops: CDR1 SGHTA, CDR2 FQGNSA. CDR3 sequence reads: CASSLRDPGQPQHF. CDR3 nucleotide sequence: TGTGCCAGCAGCCTGCGGGACCCCGGGCAGCCCCAGCATTTT.

The V and J genes are TRBV7-2 and TRBJ1-2, with 8 bases lining up with TRBD1. V shed 3 bases, J shed 5 bases, and the junction held 5 bases outside the gene matches. The CDR3 is 14 residues long. The germline CDR1 and CDR2 sequences are SGHTA and FQGNSA. The CDR3 nucleotides read TGTGCCAGCAGCTTCACCGGACAGGGATATGGCTACACCTTC. It codes for CASSFTGQGYGYTF.

In this sample, this clone turned up a few times. The chain joins TRBV6-2 or TRBV6-3 to TRBJ2-3; possible D gene TRBD2, 5 bases. Trimming stripped 4 bases from V and 0 bases from J, with 14 bases between. The CDR3 spans 16 residues. CDR1 MNHEY and CDR2 SVGEGT come from the germline V gene. CDR3 in DNA: TGTGCCAGCAGTTTAGGGCCCCGGACTAGCACAGATACGCAGTATTTT. This sequence encodes CASSLGPRTSTDTQYF.

The rearrangement joins TRBV7-9 to TRBJ2-7, with 8 bases fitting TRBD1. Losses at the gene ends were 5 bases for V and 3 bases for J; bases not matched to a gene: 9. Germline loops: CDR1 SEHNR, CDR2 FQNEAQ (reference sequence). The CDR3 extends over 15 amino acids. The CDR3: CASSPAGTGFYEQYF. The CDR3 DNA reads as TGTGCCAGCAGCCCTGCCGGGACAGGCTTCTACGAGCAGTACTTC.

The chain combines TRBV19 with TRBJ2-3; 8 nucleotides line up with TRBD1. Germline assignment: CDR1 LNHDA and CDR2 SQIVND (reference sequence). This CDR3 spans 14 amino acids. V was pared by 11 bases and J by 6 bases, with 13 bases of the junction left unmatched. In DNA form, the CDR3 reads TGTGCCTCTCTGGACAGGGCGTCAAGGGATACGCAGTATTTT. Amino acid sequence: CASLDRASRDTQYF.

Comments on this clone: Other nucleotide sequences in the sample specify the same CDR3. The V call is TRBV19, the J call TRBJ2-3, with D possibly being TRBD2 (5 bases). Trimming removed 3 bases from V and 3 bases from J, with 7 bases in between. The CDR3 totals 13 residues. The germline CDR1 and CDR2 sequences are LNHDA and SQIVND (reference sequence). CDR3 bases: TGTGCCAGTAGTATGTCGGGGACAGATACGCAGTATTTT. Translation: CASSMSGTDTQYF.

This chain connects TRBV18 to TRBJ2-3, with D perhaps matching TRBD2 (5 bases). This CDR3 is 14 amino acids long. V dropped 3 bases and J dropped 6 bases, with 13 bases sitting between them. Germline CDR1 reads KGHSH; CDR2 reads LQKENI. The chain's CDR3 is CASSPGELKDTQYF. In DNA, the CDR3 is TGTGCCAGCTCACCTGGGGAGTTAAAGGATACGCAGTATTTT.

A single count supports this clone. This chain connects TRBV3-1 (or the pseudogene TRBV3-2) to TRBJ1-1, with D possibly matching TRBD1 (6 bases). The CDR3 totals 14 residues. The ends were cut back, 0 bases at V and 1 base at J, with 6 bases in the middle. CDR1 LGHDT and CDR2 YNNKEL come from the germline V gene (reference sequence). The DNA of the CDR3 is TGTGCCAGCAGCCAAGAGACAGGGAACACTGAAGCTTTCTTT. Translated: CASSQETGNTEAFF.

This clone was detected only once. The chain has TRBV7-3 and TRBJ2-1; 7 nucleotides line up with TRBD2. Losses at the gene ends were 4 bases for V and 3 bases for J; bases not matched to a gene: 6. Germline V gene sequence: CDR1 SGHTA, CDR2 FQGTGA. The CDR3 is 15 amino acids. CDR3 DNA sequence: TGTGCCAGCAGCTGGGGCGGGGGAGACTACAATGAGCAGTTCTTC. Translated: CASSWGGGDYNEQFF. Complete variable domain (other parts from reference TRBV7-3 and TRBJ2-1): GAGVSQTPSNKVTEKGKYVELRCDPISGHTALYWYRQSLGQGPEFLIYFQGTGAADDSGLPNDRFFAVRPEGSVSTLKIQRTERGDSAVYLCASSWGGGDYNEQFFGPGTRLTVL.

This rearrangement joins TRBV19 to TRBJ1-5, with D possibly TRBD1 on 5 matching bases. Germline V lookup: CDR1 LNHDA, CDR2 SQIVND (reference sequence). V dropped 7 bases and J dropped 2 bases, with 15 bases sitting between them. The length of the CDR3 is 15 residues. CDR3 nucleotides: TGTGCCAGTACCCTTGACAGTAATGGCAATCAGCCCCAGCATTTT. Its protein product is CASTLDSNGNQPQHF.

V gene TRBV7-9 combines with J gene TRBJ2-5; 8 bases map to TRBD1. Germline V lookup: CDR1 SEHNR, CDR2 FQNEAQ (reference sequence). V trimming: 2 bases; J trimming: 4 bases; junction bases outside the gene matches: 3. The CDR3 covers 14 residues. CDR3 in DNA: TGTGCCAGCAGCTTAACAGGGGGTGGAGAGACCCAGTACTTC. This sequence encodes CASSLTGGGETQYF.

This rearrangement joins TRBV7-9 to TRBJ2-1; possibly TRBD2 for D (5 bases). The germline gives CDR1 SEHNR, CDR2 FQNEAQ (reference sequence). With 2 bases removed from V and 0 bases from J, the gap between germline ends came to 8 bases. This CDR3 is 15 amino acids long. CDR3 protein: CASSLKGSSYNEQFF. CDR3 nucleotide sequence: TGTGCCAGCAGCTTAAAAGGGAGCTCCTACAATGAGCAGTTCTTC.

The V gene is TRBV28, the J gene TRBJ1-2; D ambiguous. The ends were cut back, 3 bases at V and 7 bases at J, with 9 bases in the middle. The CDR3 is made up of 12 amino acids. Germline lookup yields CDR1 MDHEN and CDR2 SYDVKM. CDR3 sequence: CASSLEGTGYTF. DNA for the CDR3: TGTGCCAGCAGTTTGGAGGGTACTGGCTACACCTTC.

V gene TRBV6-5 combines with J gene TRBJ1-2, with TRBD1 matching 8 bases. CDR1 MNHEY and CDR2 SVGAGI come from the germline V gene. The V segment lost 6 bases and the J segment 4 bases; nucleotides outside the gene matches: 4. CDR3 size: 13 residues. The CDR3 sequence: CASRSTGGYGYTF. DNA for the CDR3: TGTGCCAGCAGGTCCACAGGGGGCTATGGCTACACCTTC.

The chain combines TRBV28 with TRBJ1-1; TRBD1 agrees at 7 bases. The CDR3 consists of 15 residues. The V segment lost 4 bases and the J segment 1 base; nucleotides outside the gene matches: 6. Germline values: CDR1 MDHEN, CDR2 SYDVKM. The CDR3 loop is CASSYRGGGNTEAFF. The CDR3 coding sequence is TGTGCCAGCAGTTACAGGGGCGGAGGGAACACTGAAGCTTTCTTT.

The chain's CDR3 is CSVQLRRQGADNYGYTF. CDR3 nucleotide sequence: TGCAGCGTTCAACTTAGGAGACAGGGGGCTGACAACTATGGCTACACCTTC. This chain joins TRBV29-1 and TRBJ1-2; 10 positions match TRBD1. There are 17 residues in the CDR3. CDR1 is SQVTM, CDR2 ANQGSEA, per germline. J was trimmed by 2 bases and V by 5 bases; bases with no gene match: 14.

This chain connects TRBV7-2 to TRBJ2-5; 12 bases are shared with TRBD2. Trimming took 1 base from V and 4 from J; bases not matched to a gene: 13. The length of the CDR3 is 19 residues. CDR1 and CDR2 from the germline V gene are SGHTA and FQGNSA. CDR3 coding DNA: TGTGCCAGCAGCTTAGTCCCTAGCGGGGGGGCCTCGGATTTAGAGACCCAGTACTTC. Translation: CASSLVPSGGASDLETQYF.

V and J are TRBV5-1 and TRBJ2-3, with 11 nucleotides matching TRBD2. Germline trimming cut 0 bases from V and 2 bases from J; bases unmatched to any gene: 2. CDR1 SGHRS and CDR2 YFSETQ come from the germline V gene. The CDR3 has 16 amino acids. CDR3: CASSLASGGTTDTQYF. DNA for the CDR3: TGCGCCAGCAGCTTGGCTAGCGGGGGGACCACAGATACGCAGTATTTT.

This sequence joins TRBV19 and TRBJ1-1; D uncertain. Trimming removed 1 base at V and 11 bases at J, with 8 bases between. Germline loops: CDR1 LNHDA, CDR2 SQIVND (reference sequence). The CDR3 has 11 amino acids. The CDR3 here is CASSIAGYAFF. As DNA, the CDR3 is TGTGCCAGTAGTATAGCGGGTTATGCTTTCTTT.

The DNA of the CDR3 is TGTGCCAGCAGCTATGGGGACAGGGGCTACGAGCAGTACTTC. Amino acids: CASSYGDRGYEQYF. This chain links TRBV11-2 with TRBJ2-7; 10 bases agree with TRBD1. CDR1 is SGHAT, CDR2 FQNNGV, per germline. The CDR3 spans 14 residues. Losses at the gene ends were 4 bases for V and 3 bases for J; bases not matched to a gene: 3.

V is TRBV27 and J is TRBJ2-7; 7 bases align to TRBD1. Germline V gives CDR1 MNHEY, CDR2 SMNVEV (reference sequence). The CDR3 is 16 residues long. Trimming removed 4 bases from V and 0 bases from J; junction bases left unmatched: 9. The CDR3 DNA sequence: TGTGCCAGCAGTTCCTACTCCGACAGGGACTCCTACGAGCAGTACTTC. It translates to CASSSYSDRDSYEQYF.

This CDR3 reads CAAGGGNQPQHF. The CDR3 DNA sequence: TGTGCAGCAGGGGGCGGCAATCAGCCCCAGCATTTT. This sequence joins TRBV19 and TRBJ1-5, with 8 bases identical to TRBD1. This CDR3 has 12 residues. Looked up from germline, CDR1 is LNHDA and CDR2 is SQIVND (reference sequence). Full variable domain (outside the CDR3, taken from reference TRBV19 and TRBJ1-5): DGGITQSPKYLFRKEGQNVTLSCEQNLNHDAMYWYRQDPGQGLRLIYYSQIVNDFQKGDIAEGYSVSREKKESFPLTVTSAQKNPTAFYLCAAGGGNQPQHFGDGTRLSIL.

This clone was observed a few times. The gene calls are TRBV7-9 and TRBJ2-3; 7 bases fit TRBD1. The CDR3 consists of 14 residues. Trimming at V came to 4 bases and at J to 4 bases, leaving 5 bases not matched to a gene. The V gene's germline CDR1 is SEHNR and CDR2 FQNEAQ (reference sequence). CDR3 coding DNA: TGTGCCAGCAGCTCGAGACAGGGCGCAGATACGCAGTATTTT. Translation gives CASSSRQGADTQYF.

The chain recombines TRBV15 with TRBJ1-1; 10 nucleotides match TRBD1. Per germline, CDR1 LNHNV and CDR2 YYDKDF (reference sequence). There are 16 residues in the CDR3. V shed 2 bases and J 7 bases; nucleotides not matched to a gene: 10. The CDR3 DNA is TGTGCCACCAGCAGAACCCCGGGACAGGGGTTTATTGAAGCTTTCTTT. Residues: CATSRTPGQGFIEAFF.

The V call is TRBV6-2 or TRBV6-3, the J call TRBJ2-7, with 11 bases aligning to TRBD2. With V trimmed by 2 bases and J by 0 bases, 9 bases remained unmatched. The germline V gene encodes CDR1 MNHEY and CDR2 SVGEGT. The CDR3 has 18 residues. CDR3: CASSYTSSSGGYSYEQYF. In DNA, the CDR3 is TGTGCCAGCAGTTACACCTCCTCTAGCGGGGGGTACTCCTACGAGCAGTACTTC.

The chain is built from TRBV4-3 and TRBJ2-5; D gene ambiguous. The CDR3 has 15 residues. CDR1 is LGHNA and CDR2 is YSLEER in the germline V gene. With 0 bases removed from V and 2 bases from J, the gap between germline ends came to 10 bases. CDR3 coding DNA: TGCGCCAGCAGCCAAGACTCGCTACTTCAAGAGACCCAGTACTTC. Amino acids: CASSQDSLLQETQYF.

The chain carries TRBV4-2 and TRBJ2-3, with 12 bases identical to TRBD2. V dropped 2 bases and J dropped 1; count of bases not matched to a gene: 4. The V gene's germline CDR1 is LGHNA and CDR2 YNFKEQ. This CDR3 region has 17 residues. The DNA of the CDR3 is TGTGCCAGCAGCCAACAGACTAGCGGGGGACGCACAGATACGCAGTATTTT. Its protein product is CASSQQTSGGRTDTQYF.

The chain combines TRBV6-2 or TRBV6-3 with TRBJ2-3; 10 nucleotides match TRBD1. Germline CDR1 and CDR2: MNHEY and SVGEGT. The CDR3 spans 15 residues. Germline trimming cut 4 bases from V and 4 bases from J; bases unmatched to any gene: 5. CDR3 sequence: CASSLGQGRADTQYF. In DNA form, the CDR3 reads TGTGCCAGCAGTTTGGGACAGGGGCGTGCAGATACGCAGTATTTT.

The genes are TRBV5-1 and TRBJ2-1, with 11 bases fitting TRBD2. Trimming cost V 1 base and J 5 bases; bases outside gene matches: 11. Looked up from germline, CDR1 is SGHRS and CDR2 is YFSETQ. This CDR3 comprises 18 residues. The CDR3 loop reads CASSLYALAGGGHNEQFF. DNA of the CDR3: TGCGCCAGCAGCTTGTATGCTCTAGCGGGGGGAGGGCACAATGAGCAGTTCTTC. The complete variable domain, with remaining parts taken from reference TRBV5-1 and TRBJ2-1, reads KAGVTQTPRYLIKTRGQQVTLSCSPISGHRSVSWYQQTPGQGLQFLFEYFSETQRNKGNFPGRFSGRQFSNSRSEMNVSTLELGDSALYLCASSLYALAGGGHNEQFFGPGTRLTVL.